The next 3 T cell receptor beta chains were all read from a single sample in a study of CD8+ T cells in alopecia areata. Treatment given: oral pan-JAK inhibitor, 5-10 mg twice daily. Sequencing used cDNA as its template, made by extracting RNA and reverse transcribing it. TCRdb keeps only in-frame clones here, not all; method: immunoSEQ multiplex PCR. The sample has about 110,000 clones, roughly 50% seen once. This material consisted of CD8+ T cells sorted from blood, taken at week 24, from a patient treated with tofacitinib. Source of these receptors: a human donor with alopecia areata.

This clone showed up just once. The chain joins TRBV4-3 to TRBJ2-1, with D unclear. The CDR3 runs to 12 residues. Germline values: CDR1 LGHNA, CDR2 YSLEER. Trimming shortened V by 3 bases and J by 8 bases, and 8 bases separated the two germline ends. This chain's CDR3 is CASSHRDHEQFF. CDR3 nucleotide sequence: TGCGCCAGCAGCCATAGAGATCATGAGCAGTTCTTC.

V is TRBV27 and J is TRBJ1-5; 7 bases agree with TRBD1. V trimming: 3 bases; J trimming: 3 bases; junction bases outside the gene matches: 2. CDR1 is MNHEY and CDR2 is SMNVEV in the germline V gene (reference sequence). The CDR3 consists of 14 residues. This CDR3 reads CASSFTGVNQPQHF. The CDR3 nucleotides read TGTGCCAGCAGTTTCACAGGGGTCAATCAGCCCCAGCATTTT.

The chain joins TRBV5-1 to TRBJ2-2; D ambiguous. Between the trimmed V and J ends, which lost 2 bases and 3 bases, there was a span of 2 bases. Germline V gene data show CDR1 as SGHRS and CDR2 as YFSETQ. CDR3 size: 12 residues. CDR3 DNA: TGCGCCAGCAGCTTCGACACCGGGGAGCTGTTTTTT. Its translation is CASSFDTGELFF. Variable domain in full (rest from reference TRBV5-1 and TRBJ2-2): KAGVTQTPRYLIKTRGQQVTLSCSPISGHRSVSWYQQTPGQGLQFLFEYFSETQRNKGNFPGRFSGRQFSNSRSEMNVSTLELGDSALYLCASSFDTGELFFGEGSRLTVL.